This T cell receptor (beta chain) derives from a study of beta chain features in type 1 diabetes. About the research overall: Analysis included under 120,000,000 sorted cells drawn from all samples.

Germline V gene sequence: CDR1 MNHEY, CDR2 SMNVEV (reference sequence). The CDR3 sequence is 15 residues long. Trimming shortened V by 6 bases and J by 1 base, and 12 bases separated the two germline ends. A few counts support this clone. Its specificity is not known. Of the isolated RNA, all was reverse transcribed, and so the sequenced material was expressed TCRB transcripts. The method was immunoSEQ multiplex PCR; TCRdb's version includes in-frame clones alone and lacks a portion of them. The profile shows about 700,000 clones, about an eighth of them singletons. Study outcomes and limitations: PCR could preferentially amplify shorter templates, alike in patients and controls. In type 1 diabetes patients, VDJ junctions had fewer insertions; deletions at these junctions were more frequent. When Type 1 diabetes patients were examined, their TCRB CDR3s proved moderately but significantly shorter in all four CD4+ subsets.

Sorted CD4+ subsets: naive, central memory, regulatory, stem cell-like memory (CD45RO/CCR7/CD25/CD127/CD95/CD27 panel). The V and J genes are TRBV27 and TRBJ2-2; no clear D gene. Sequenced input: naive CD4+ T cells from blood. The sequence was obtained from a young man with type 1 diabetes. The CDR3 DNA is TGTGCCAGCAGCCTCCGCGGCCGGAACACCGGGGAGCTGTTTTTT. Its translation: CASSLRGRNTGELFF.